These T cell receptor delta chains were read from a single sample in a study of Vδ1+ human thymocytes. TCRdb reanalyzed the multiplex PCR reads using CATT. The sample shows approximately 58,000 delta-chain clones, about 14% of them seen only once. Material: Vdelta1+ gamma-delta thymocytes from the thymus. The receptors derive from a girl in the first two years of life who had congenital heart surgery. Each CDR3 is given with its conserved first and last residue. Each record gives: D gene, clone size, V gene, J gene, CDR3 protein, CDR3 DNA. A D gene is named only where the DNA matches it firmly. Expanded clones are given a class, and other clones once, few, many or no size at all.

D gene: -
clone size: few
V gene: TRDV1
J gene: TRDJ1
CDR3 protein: CALESGYGGDKLIF
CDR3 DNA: TGTGCTCTTGAAAGCGGCTACGGAGGCGATAAACTCATCTTT

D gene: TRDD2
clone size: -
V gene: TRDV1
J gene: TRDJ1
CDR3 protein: CALGELRAFLPDTLPYTDKLIF
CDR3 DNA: TGTGCTCTTGGGGAACTAAGAGCCTTCCTACCTGATACGCTCCCCTACACCGATAAACTCATCTTT

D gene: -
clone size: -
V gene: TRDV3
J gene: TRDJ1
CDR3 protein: CAFLGTVYNTDKLTF
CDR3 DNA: TGTGCCTTTCTGGGGACGGTATACAACACCGATAAACTCACCTTT

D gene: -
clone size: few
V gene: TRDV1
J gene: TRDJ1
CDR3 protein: CALGARGPPRGRYTDKLIF
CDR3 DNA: TGTGCTCTTGGGGCCCGAGGCCCTCCGAGGGGGAGGTACACCGATAAACTCATCTTT

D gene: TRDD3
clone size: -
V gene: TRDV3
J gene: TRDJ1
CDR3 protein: CASLMAVQGGFSYTDKLIF
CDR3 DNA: TGTGCCTCCCTCATGGCCGTACAGGGGGGATTCAGCTACACCGATAAACTCATCTTT

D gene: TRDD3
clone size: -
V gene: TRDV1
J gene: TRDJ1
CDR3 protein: CALGERGPDWDTLEYTDKPIF
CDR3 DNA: TGTGCTCTTGGGGAACGGGGTCCCGACTGGGATACGCTGGAGTACACCGATAAACCCATCTTT

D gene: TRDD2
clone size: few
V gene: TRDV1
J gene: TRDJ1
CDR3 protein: CALGEGAFLPTDKLIF
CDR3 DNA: TGTGCTCTTGGGGAAGGGGCCTTCCTACCAACTGATAAACTCATCTTT

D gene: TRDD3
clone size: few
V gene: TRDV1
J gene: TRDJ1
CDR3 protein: CALGELGFLGGGLGTDKLIF
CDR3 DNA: TGTGCTCTTGGGGAACTAGGATTCCTAGGTGGGGGATTAGGGACCGATAAACTCATCTTT

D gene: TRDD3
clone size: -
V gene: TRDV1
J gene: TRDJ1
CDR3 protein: CALGFPGGYTDKLIF
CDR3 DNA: TGTGCTCTTGGGTTCCCTGGGGGATACACCGATAAACTCATCTTT

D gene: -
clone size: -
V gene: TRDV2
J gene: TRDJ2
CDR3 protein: CACDTRRVGSRGRAQLFF
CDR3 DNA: TGTGCCTGTGACACGCGGAGGGTCGGGAGCCGAGGGAGGGCACAACTCTTCTTT

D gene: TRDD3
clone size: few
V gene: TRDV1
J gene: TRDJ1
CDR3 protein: CALGELPDFVDSYWGPYTDKLIF
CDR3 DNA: TGTGCTCTTGGGGAACTCCCCGATTTTGTCGACTCCTACTGGGGGCCTTACACCGATAAACTCATCTTT

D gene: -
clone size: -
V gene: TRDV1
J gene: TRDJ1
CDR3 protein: CALGGAVFRETSTDKLIF
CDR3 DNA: TGTGCTCTTGGGGGAGCAGTATTCCGGGAGACGAGCACCGATAAACTCATCTTT

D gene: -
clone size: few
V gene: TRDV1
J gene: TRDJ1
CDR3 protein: CALGDSLDGNTDKLIF
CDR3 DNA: TGTGCTCTTGGGGATTCCTTGGACGGCAACACCGATAAACTCATCTTT

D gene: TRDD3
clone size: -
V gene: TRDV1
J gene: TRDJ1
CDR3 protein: CALGELLHSTGGFRETDKLIF
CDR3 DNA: TGTGCTCTTGGGGAGCTCCTTCACTCTACTGGGGGATTTCGGGAGACCGATAAACTCATCTTT

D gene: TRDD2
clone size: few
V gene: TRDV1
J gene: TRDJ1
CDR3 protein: CALGDHPPLPTPWGVDTDKLIF
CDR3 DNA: TGTGCTCTTGGGGACCATCCCCCTCTTCCTACCCCTTGGGGGGTCGACACCGATAAACTCATCTTT

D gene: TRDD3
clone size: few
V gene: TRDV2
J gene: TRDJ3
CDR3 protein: CACDLLLVGDTSSSWDTRQMFF
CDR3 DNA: TGTGCCTGTGACCTTCTTTTGGTGGGGGATACTTCTAGCTCCTGGGACACCCGACAGATGTTTTTC

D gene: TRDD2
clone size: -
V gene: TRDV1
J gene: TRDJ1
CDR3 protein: CALHSYVCTIDKLIF
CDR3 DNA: TGTGCTCTTCATTCCTACGTGTGTACTATCGATAAACTCATCTTT

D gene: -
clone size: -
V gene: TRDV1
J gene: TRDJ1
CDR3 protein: CALGELEGYTDKLIF
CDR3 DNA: TGTGCTCTTGGGGAACTAGAGGGTTACACCGATAAACTCATCTTT

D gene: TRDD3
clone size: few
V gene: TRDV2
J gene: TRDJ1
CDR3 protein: CACDLVLGGRYTDKLIF
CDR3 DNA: TGTGCCTGTGACCTGGTACTGGGGGGGCGGTACACCGATAAACTCATCTTT

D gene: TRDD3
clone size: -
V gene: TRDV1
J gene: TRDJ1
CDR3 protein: CALGEPIRQVLGDRGADKLIF
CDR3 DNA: TGTGCTCTTGGGGAACCCATACGCCAGGTACTGGGGGATAGGGGAGCCGATAAACTCATCTTT

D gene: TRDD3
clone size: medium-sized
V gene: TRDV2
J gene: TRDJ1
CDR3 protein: CACERWGRLDKLIF
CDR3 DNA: TGTGCCTGTGAGCGCTGGGGGAGACTCGATAAACTCATCTTT

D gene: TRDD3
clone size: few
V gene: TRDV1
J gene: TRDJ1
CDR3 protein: CALGELERGDRTKLIF
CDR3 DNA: TGTGCTCTTGGGGAACTCGAACGGGGGGATCGCACCAAACTCATCTTT

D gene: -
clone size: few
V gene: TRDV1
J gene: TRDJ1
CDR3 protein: CALGEPLDYTDKLIF
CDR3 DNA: TGTGCTCTTGGGGAGCCCTTGGATTACACCGATAAACTCATCTTT

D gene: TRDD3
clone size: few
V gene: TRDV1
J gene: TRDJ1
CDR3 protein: CALGELPTVVNWGTQPYTDKLIF
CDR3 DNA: TGTGCTCTTGGGGAACTTCCTACTGTGGTGAACTGGGGGACTCAGCCTTACACCGATAAACTCATCTTT

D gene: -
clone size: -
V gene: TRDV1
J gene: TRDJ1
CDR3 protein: CALGEPSPGTGKLIF
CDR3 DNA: TGTGCTCTTGGGGAGCCTTCTCCGGGGACCGGTAAACTCATCTTT

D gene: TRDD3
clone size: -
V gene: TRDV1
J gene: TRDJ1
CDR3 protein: CALGNPFRRTWGIPPKRYTDKLIF
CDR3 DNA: TGTGCTCTTGGGAACCCCTTCCGTAGAACCTGGGGGATACCCCCCAAGAGATACACCGATAAACTCATCTTT

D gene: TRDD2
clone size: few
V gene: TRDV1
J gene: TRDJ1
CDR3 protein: CALGKCLPTLGIYVYTDKLIF
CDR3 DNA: TGTGCTCTTGGGAAGTGCCTTCCTACACTAGGGATATACGTCTACACCGATAAACTCATCTTT

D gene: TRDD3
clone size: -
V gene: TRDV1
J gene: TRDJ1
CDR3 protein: CALGAKQLPPSGGWCDKLIF
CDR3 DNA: TGTGCTCTTGGGGCAAAGCAGCTCCCTCCCTCTGGGGGATGGTGTGATAAACTCATCTTT

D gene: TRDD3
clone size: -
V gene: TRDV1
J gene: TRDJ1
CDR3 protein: CALGERGRRQRRGGIRRYTDKLIF
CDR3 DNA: TGTGCTCTTGGGGAACGCGGGAGAAGGCAGCGTCGAGGGGGGATACGCAGGTACACCGATAAACTCATCTTT

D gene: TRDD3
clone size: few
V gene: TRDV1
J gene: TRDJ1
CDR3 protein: CALGPRWGIRVSDKLIF
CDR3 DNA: TGTGCTCTTGGTCCAAGGTGGGGGATACGCGTGTCCGATAAACTCATCTTT

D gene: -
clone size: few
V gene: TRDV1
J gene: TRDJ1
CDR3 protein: CALRGVRYTDKLIF
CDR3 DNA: TGTGCTCTTAGGGGAGTTCGGTACACCGATAAACTCATCTTT

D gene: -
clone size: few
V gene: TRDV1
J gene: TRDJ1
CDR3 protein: CALGETYRPTWAYTDKLIF
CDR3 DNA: TGTGCTCTTGGGGAAACCTACCGACCGACATGGGCGTACACCGATAAACTCATCTTC

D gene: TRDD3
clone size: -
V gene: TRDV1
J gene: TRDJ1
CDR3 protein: CALGELCPPTANGGYEGYNTDKLIF
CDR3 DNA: TGTGCTCTTGGGGAACTCTGTCCTCCTACTGCAAATGGGGGATACGAGGGGTATAACACCGATAAACTCATCTTT

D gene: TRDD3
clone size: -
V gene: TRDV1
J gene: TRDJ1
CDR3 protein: CALGELSLGDTDKLIF
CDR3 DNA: TGTGCTCTTGGGGAACTTTCTCTGGGGGATACCGATAAACTCATCTTT

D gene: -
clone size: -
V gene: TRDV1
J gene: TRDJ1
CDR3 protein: CALGELHRSSLPGDSGDKLIF
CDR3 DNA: TGTGCTCTTGGGGAACTACACCGGAGTAGTCTTCCGGGGGACTCAGGGGATAAACTCATCTTT

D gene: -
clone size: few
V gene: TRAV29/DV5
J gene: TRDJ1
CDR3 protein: CAASPNGGRYTDKLIF
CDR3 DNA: TGTGCAGCAAGCCCTAATGGGGGTCGTTACACCGATAAACTCATCTTT

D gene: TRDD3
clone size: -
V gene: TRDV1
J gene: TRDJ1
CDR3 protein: CALGDLRGGIFRTDKLIF
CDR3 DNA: TGTGCTCTTGGGGACCTTCGAGGGGGGATATTTCGCACCGATAAACTCATCTTT

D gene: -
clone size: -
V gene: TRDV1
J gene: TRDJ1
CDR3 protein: CALGERFPTRTGGGYTDKLIF
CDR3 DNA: TGTGCTCTTGGGGAACGGTTTCCTACTCGTACTGGGGGGGGGTACACCGATAAACTCATCTTT

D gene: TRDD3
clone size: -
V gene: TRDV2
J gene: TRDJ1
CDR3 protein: CSCDTLRAYTGGPLHSDKLIF
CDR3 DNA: TGTTCCTGTGACACCCTTCGGGCCTATACTGGGGGACCCCTACATTCCGATAAACTCATCTTT

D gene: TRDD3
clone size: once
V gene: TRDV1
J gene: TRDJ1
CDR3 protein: CALGPLLREEVLGGYTDKLIF
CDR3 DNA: TGTGCTCTTGGGCCACTCCTACGTGAGGAGGTACTGGGGGGATACACCGATAAACTCATCTTT

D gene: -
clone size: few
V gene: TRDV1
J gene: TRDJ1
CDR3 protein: CALGELVYSPSYTDKLIF
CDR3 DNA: TGTGCTCTTGGGGAACTAGTTTATTCCCCCTCGTACACCGATAAACTCATCTTT

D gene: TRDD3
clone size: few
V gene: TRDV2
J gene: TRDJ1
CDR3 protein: CACVGYWGIRDKLIF
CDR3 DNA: TGTGCCTGTGTGGGGTACTGGGGGATACGCGATAAACTCATCTTT

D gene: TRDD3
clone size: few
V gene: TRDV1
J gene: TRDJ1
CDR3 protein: CALGELPTQDWGLRPLIF
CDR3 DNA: TGTGCTCTTGGGGAACTTCCTACCCAAGACTGGGGGCTTCGACCACTCATCTTT

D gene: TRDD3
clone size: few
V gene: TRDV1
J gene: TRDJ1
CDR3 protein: CALGELDHDHFSGDTEAPGTDKLIF
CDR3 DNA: TGTGCTCTTGGGGAACTGGACCACGACCATTTTTCGGGGGATACGGAAGCCCCCGGAACCGATAAACTCATCTTT

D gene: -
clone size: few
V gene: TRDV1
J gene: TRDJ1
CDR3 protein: CALGLRVKGDTGGKLIF
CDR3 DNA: TGTGCTCTTGGCTTAAGGGTTAAAGGCGATACTGGCGGTAAACTCATCTTT

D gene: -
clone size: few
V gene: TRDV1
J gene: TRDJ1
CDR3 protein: CALGELRKRDQTYTDKLIF
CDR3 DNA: TGTGCTCTTGGGGAACTGCGGAAAAGGGACCAGACCTACACCGATAAACTCATCTTT

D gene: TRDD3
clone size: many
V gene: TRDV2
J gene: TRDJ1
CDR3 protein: CACDTVGGGYAVLIF
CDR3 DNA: TGTGCCTGTGACACCGTTGGAGGGGGATACGCGGTACTCATCTTT

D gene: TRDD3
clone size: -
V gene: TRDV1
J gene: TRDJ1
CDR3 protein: CALGERSYWGLNTDKLIF
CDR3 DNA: TGTGCTCTTGGGGAACGGTCGTACTGGGGGTTAAACACCGATAAACTCATCTTT

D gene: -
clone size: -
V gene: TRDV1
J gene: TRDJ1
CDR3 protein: CALGELVPRPRDTDKLIF
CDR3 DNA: TGTGCTCTTGGGGAACTAGTCCCTCGGCCTAGGGATACCGATAAACTCATCTTT

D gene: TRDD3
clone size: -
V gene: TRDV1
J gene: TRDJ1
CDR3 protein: CALGELTPKYSTGDPHKLIF
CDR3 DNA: TGTGCTCTTGGGGAACTAACTCCTAAGTACTCTACTGGGGACCCTCATAAACTCATCTTT

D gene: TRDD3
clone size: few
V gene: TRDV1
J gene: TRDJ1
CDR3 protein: CALGELGPTSGALTEYWGVYTDKLIF
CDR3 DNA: TGTGCTCTTGGGGAACTAGGTCCGACCTCCGGGGCCCTTACAGAGTACTGGGGGGTGTACACCGATAAACTCATCTTT

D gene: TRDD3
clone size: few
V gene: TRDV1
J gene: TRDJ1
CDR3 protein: CALGDPGFRQLGDRGNTDKLIF
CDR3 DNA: TGTGCTCTTGGGGATCCGGGCTTCCGGCAGCTGGGGGATAGAGGAAACACCGATAAACTCATCTTT

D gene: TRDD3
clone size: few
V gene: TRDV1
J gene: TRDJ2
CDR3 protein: CALGETGNWGILRAQLFF
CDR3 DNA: TGTGCTCTTGGGGAAACGGGTAACTGGGGGATACTTCGAGCACAACTCTTCTTT